These 28 T cell receptor beta chains share one sample of origin, sequenced in a study of blood T cell repertoires in COVID-19. Method: immunoSEQ multiplex PCR; TCRdb's copy keeps in-frame clones and lacks some. In the table there are some 220,000 clones, around 84% of which are singletons. The source material was peripheral blood. These receptor sequences come from a human donor in a cohort sampled during active COVID-19.

The V call is TRBV6-5, the J call TRBJ1-1; the match to TRBD1 covers 8 bases. The CDR3 is 13 residues long. Germline V lookup: CDR1 MNHEY, CDR2 SVGAGI. With V trimmed by 6 bases and J by 6 bases, 6 bases remained unmatched. CDR3 DNA: TGTGCCAGCAGCCGCACAGGGGGGTCTGAAGCTTTCTTT. Protein: CASSRTGGSEAFF.

The V and J genes are TRBV27 and TRBJ1-4, with D possibly matching TRBD1 (6 bases). Germline-derived CDR1 and CDR2 are MNHEY and SMNVEV (reference sequence). V dropped 3 bases and J dropped 5 bases, with 10 bases sitting between them. This CDR3 is built from 14 residues. CDR3 region: CASSLGRGNEKLFF. The CDR3 bases are TGTGCCAGCAGTTTGGGCAGGGGCAATGAAAAACTGTTTTTT.

This clone occurred a few times. The CDR3 is CASSASPGTGGGETQYF. The CDR3 nucleotides are TGCGCCAGCAGCGCTTCTCCCGGGACAGGGGGCGGAGAGACCCAGTACTTC. This sequence joins TRBV5-1 and TRBJ2-5; 12 bases match TRBD1. The CDR3 sequence is 17 residues long. J was trimmed by 4 bases and V by 4 bases; bases with no gene match: 11. Germline V CDR1 and CDR2: SGHRS, YFSETQ.

This sequence joins TRBV2 and TRBJ1-6; weak D call: TRBD1 (5 bases). The CDR3 is made up of 12 amino acids. Trimming took 8 bases from V and 13 from J, leaving 15 bases between them. The germline V gene has CDR1 SNHLY and CDR2 FYNNEI. The CDR3 nucleotides are TGTGCCAGCCGGGGAGTTGGGGGGCCCCTCCACTTT. As protein: CASRGVGGPLHF.

CDR3 loop: CASSLEGGALNSPLHF. CDR3 sequence (DNA): TGTGCCAGCAGCTTAGAAGGCGGAGCCCTCAATTCACCCCTCCACTTT. The chain recombines TRBV7-2 with TRBJ1-6, with no clear D. Germline-derived CDR1 and CDR2 are SGHTA and FQGNSA. V gave up 1 base and J gave up 7 bases, with 14 bases separating them. The CDR3 has 16 residues. Drawing the rest from reference TRBV7-2 and TRBJ1-6, the complete variable domain is GAGVSQSPSNKVTEKGKDVELRCDPISGHTALYWYRQSLGQGLEFLIYFQGNSAPDKSGLPSDRFSAERTGGSVSTLTIQRTQQEDSAVYLCASSLEGGALNSPLHFGNGTRLTVT.

This chain uses TRBV9 with TRBJ1-3, with TRBD1 identical over 7 bases. Germline V CDR1 and CDR2: SGDLS, YYNGEE. V lost 3 bases, J lost 2 bases, and 5 bases stayed unmatched. The CDR3 has 15 residues. As DNA, the CDR3 is TGTGCCAGCAGCGGCGGGCAGGGGGCTGGAAACACCATATATTTT. This gives the protein CASSGGQGAGNTIYF.

This clone appeared once. The chain has TRBV5-6 and TRBJ1-2, with 11 nucleotides matching TRBD1. V was clipped by 3 bases and J by 3 bases; unmatched bases: 10. The CDR3 runs to 17 residues. Looked up from germline, CDR1 is SGHDT and CDR2 is YYEEEE. CDR3 bases: TGTGCCAGCAGCTGGAGGACAGGGGGCGTTTGGGACTATGGCTACACCTTC. As protein: CASSWRTGGVWDYGYTF.

This clone came up once. V gene TRBV9 combines with J gene TRBJ2-2; tentatively, D is TRBD2 (6 bases). The V end was cut by 0 bases, the J end by 6 bases, with 12 bases between. CDR3 length: 15 residues. Per germline, CDR1 SGDLS and CDR2 YYNGEE. In DNA form, the CDR3 reads TGTGCCAGCAGCGTAGTGGGGGGTGGCGCCGGGGAGCTGTTTTTT. This gives the protein CASSVVGGGAGELFF. The complete variable domain, with remaining parts taken from reference TRBV9 and TRBJ2-2, reads DSGVTQTPKHLITATGQRVTLRCSPRSGDLSVYWYQQSLDQGLQFLIQYYNGEERAKGNILERFSAQQFPDLHSELNLSSLELGDSALYFCASSVVGGGAGELFFGEGSRLTVL.

This chain links TRBV28 with TRBJ1-2; D is perhaps TRBD1 (6 bases). The V gene lost 2 bases and the J gene lost 4 bases, with 17 bases spanning the gap. This CDR3 spans 16 amino acids. Germline V CDR1 and CDR2: MDHEN, SYDVKM. CDR3 sequence (DNA): TGTGCCAGCAGTTTAGGGGTGAGCAGGGGTGGCTATGGCTACACCTTC. It specifies CASSLGVSRGGYGYTF.

In DNA form, the CDR3 reads TGTGCCAGCAGCCCCGGGGACATCTACTCCGAAGCTTTCTTT. Amino acid sequence: CASSPGDIYSEAFF. This rearrangement joins TRBV7-6 to TRBJ1-1; perhaps TRBD1 as D (6 bases). V was cut by 5 bases and J by 8 bases, with 18 bases left in between. CDR1 is SGHVS, CDR2 FNYEAQ, per germline. The length of the CDR3 is 14 residues.

The chain is built from TRBV7-3 and TRBJ1-1; 11 positions agree with TRBD1. The CDR3 consists of 15 residues. V lost 5 bases and J lost 1; bases outside the gene matches: 3. Germline V lookup: CDR1 SGHTA, CDR2 FQGTGA. This CDR3 is CASSHGTGGNTEAFF. In DNA, the CDR3 is TGTGCCAGCAGCCATGGGACAGGGGGGAACACTGAAGCTTTCTTT. Variable domain in full (rest from reference TRBV7-3 and TRBJ1-1): GAGVSQTPSNKVTEKGKYVELRCDPISGHTALYWYRQSLGQGPEFLIYFQGTGAADDSGLPNDRFFAVRPEGSVSTLKIQRTERGDSAVYLCASSHGTGGNTEAFFGQGTRLTVV.

The chain joins TRBV27 to TRBJ2-2, with 7 bases that match TRBD2. Germline lookup yields CDR1 MNHEY and CDR2 SMNVEV (reference sequence). CDR3 length equals 15 residues. Unmatched junction bases numbered 9, after V lost 6 bases and J lost 5 bases. The CDR3 DNA follows: TGTGCCAGCAGCCTCGGGGGGAGGAGGACCGGGGAGCTGTTTTTT. Its translation is CASSLGGRRTGELFF.

V usage is TRBV14 and J usage is TRBJ2-2; TRBD1 matches 8 bases. Germline-derived CDR1 and CDR2 are SGHDN and FVKESK. V lost 2 bases to trimming and J lost 5 bases; unmatched junction nucleotides: 7. The CDR3 has 16 amino acids. The CDR3 is CASSQRTGLGTGELFF. CDR3 DNA sequence: TGTGCCAGCAGCCAACGGACAGGGCTAGGGACCGGGGAGCTGTTTTTT.

The chain links TRBV28 to TRBJ1-1; TRBD1 might be the D (5 bases). Trimming removed 6 bases from V and 6 bases from J, with 17 bases in between. The CDR3 totals 14 residues. Germline CDR1 reads MDHEN; CDR2 reads SYDVKM. CDR3 region: CASRSPTGPAEAFF. The CDR3 DNA is TGTGCCAGCAGATCCCCAACAGGTCCGGCTGAAGCTTTCTTT.

The gene calls are TRBV28 and TRBJ2-6, with 11 bases that match TRBD2. CDR1 is MDHEN, CDR2 SYDVKM, per germline. This CDR3 region has 17 residues. V shed 6 bases, J shed 0 bases, and the junction held 4 bases outside the gene matches. This CDR3 reads CASRLAGVTSGANVLTF. The DNA for the CDR3 is TGTGCCAGCAGACTAGCGGGAGTAACCTCTGGGGCCAACGTCCTGACTTTC.

The CDR3 is CASSPQGARSGNTIYF. The CDR3 nucleotides read TGTGCCAGCAGCCCCCAGGGGGCCCGCTCTGGAAACACCATATATTTT. The rearrangement joins TRBV11-2 to TRBJ1-3; 8 bases match TRBD1. The length of the CDR3 is 16 residues. V lost 5 bases, J lost 0 bases, and 6 bases stayed unmatched. Germline lookup yields CDR1 SGHAT and CDR2 FQNNGV.

J is TRBJ1-2 and V is TRBV10-3, with D possibly matching TRBD1 (5 bases). Trimming stripped 0 bases from V and 4 bases from J, with 12 bases between. The germline gives CDR1 ENHRY, CDR2 SYGVKD. This CDR3 is built from 15 residues. The CDR3 loop reads CAISESRTSFYGYTF. DNA of the CDR3: TGTGCCATCAGTGAGTCACGGACAAGCTTCTATGGCTACACCTTC.

Turning to this clone: One end of the junction is discordant with germline, which a read error may explain. The CDR3 protein is CAGSIVYEGYGYTF. DNA of the CDR3: TGTGCCGGCAGTATCGTCTATGAGGGCTATGGCTACACCTTC. The chain carries TRBV6-6 and TRBJ1-2; no definite D call. Germline V gives CDR1 MNHNY, CDR2 SVGAGI (reference sequence). This CDR3 comprises 14 residues.

The genes are TRBV3-1 (or the pseudogene TRBV3-2) and TRBJ1-5; 7 nucleotides line up with TRBD1. In germline, CDR1 is LGHDT, CDR2 YNNKEL (reference sequence). This CDR3 is 15 amino acids long. V dropped 5 bases and J dropped 1; count of bases not matched to a gene: 5. The CDR3 sequence is CASSTSGGSNQPQHF. In DNA form, the CDR3 reads TGTGCCAGCAGCACCTCAGGGGGGAGCAATCAGCCCCAGCATTTT.

The chain uses TRBV7-6 and TRBJ2-3, with 8 bases fitting TRBD2. V shed 5 bases and J 0 bases; nucleotides not matched to a gene: 10. The CDR3 is 17 amino acids. Germline V gene data show CDR1 as SGHVS and CDR2 as FNYEAQ. The CDR3 here is CASSIIAGGESTDTQYF. The CDR3 nucleotides read TGTGCCAGCAGCATTATAGCCGGGGGGGAAAGCACAGATACGCAGTATTTT.

This chain links TRBV9 with TRBJ2-5, with 8 bases that match TRBD1. Germline V gene sequence: CDR1 SGDLS, CDR2 YYNGEE. The CDR3 extends over 15 amino acids. V lost 0 bases, J lost 4 bases, and 5 bases stayed unmatched. CDR3 sequence reads: CASSVVQGASETQYF. The CDR3 bases are TGTGCCAGCAGCGTAGTCCAGGGGGCATCAGAGACCCAGTACTTC.

The J gene is TRBJ1-1, the V gene TRBV10-3, with D tentatively TRBD1 (6 bases). Looked up from germline, CDR1 is ENHRY and CDR2 is SYGVKD. Trimming cost V 6 bases and J 1 base, with 9 bases left between them. CDR3 length equals 13 residues. This CDR3 reads CAIRDSWNTEAFF. Written as DNA, the CDR3 is TGTGCCATCAGGGACAGTTGGAACACTGAAGCTTTCTTT.

The chain combines TRBV2 with TRBJ2-5, with 13 nucleotides matching TRBD2. CDR3 length: 16 residues. The trim removed 6 bases at V and 0 bases at J, leaving 4 bases unmatched. In germline, CDR1 is SNHLY, CDR2 FYNNEI. The CDR3 DNA reads TGTGCCAGCAGCCGGACTAGCGGGGGCTACCAAGAGACCCAGTACTTC. This encodes CASSRTSGGYQETQYF.

This clone occurred once. The chain has TRBV5-5 and TRBJ2-7; D gene unclear. This CDR3 spans 14 amino acids. Germline lookup yields CDR1 SGHKS and CDR2 YYEKEE (reference sequence). V was trimmed by 0 bases and J by 0 bases, leaving 7 bases between them. The CDR3 is CASSLEPGSYEQYF. The DNA for the CDR3 is TGTGCCAGCAGCTTGGAGCCGGGCTCCTACGAGCAGTACTTC.

Written as DNA, the CDR3 is TGTGCCATCAGTGGTACGACGGCAGGGGGCGAGCAGTACTTC. Amino acid sequence: CAISGTTAGGEQYF. The V call is TRBV10-3, the J call TRBJ2-7, with TRBD1 matching 7 bases. J gave up 6 bases and V 4 bases, and 9 bases lay outside the gene matches. The germline CDR1 and CDR2 sequences are ENHRY and SYGVKD. CDR3 length: 14 residues.

In its sample, this clone was seen a few times. The rearrangement joins TRBV19 to TRBJ2-7; a weak D match, TRBD2 (7 bases). Germline values: CDR1 LNHDA, CDR2 SQIVND (reference sequence). The length of the CDR3 is 14 residues. Trimming cost V 5 bases and J 6 bases, with 17 bases left between them. Written as DNA, the CDR3 is TGTGCCAGTAGTCCCTCCACGGGGGGCAGCGAGCAGTACTTC. It yields the protein CASSPSTGGSEQYF.

The V gene is TRBV7-8, the J gene TRBJ2-1, with TRBD1 matching over 7 bases. CDR1 and CDR2 from the germline V gene are SGHVS and FQNEAQ. Trimming took 7 bases from V and 7 from J; bases not matched to a gene: 16. CDR3 size: 16 residues. The CDR3, as DNA: TGTGCCAGCACCTTCATTCCGGGACAGATCTTTAATGAGCAGTTCTTC. Translating it yields CASTFIPGQIFNEQFF.

The chain couples TRBV28 to TRBJ1-2, with 7 bases lining up with TRBD1. Trimming cost V 5 bases and J 1 base; bases outside gene matches: 4. Germline V lookup: CDR1 MDHEN, CDR2 SYDVKM. There are 14 residues in the CDR3. The DNA for the CDR3 is TGTGCCAGCAGTCCGGGGACAGTTAACTATGGCTACACCTTC. This sequence encodes CASSPGTVNYGYTF.